Each of the 20 T cell receptor beta chains below was sequenced from the same sample in a study of Ad26.COV2.S vaccination and SARS-CoV-2 variants. Assay used: immunoSEQ multiplex PCR; TCRdb lists only in-frame clones, some missing. The sample consists of over 110,000 clones, just over 85% of them appearing once. The sequencing used peripheral blood, collected after recovery from COVID-19. The receptors stem from a human donor who had recovered from COVID-19.

The chain joins TRBV28 to TRBJ1-1, with unresolved D. The V end was cut by 7 bases, the J end by 6 bases, with 30 bases between. Germline loops: CDR1 MDHEN, CDR2 SYDVKM. This CDR3 comprises 18 residues. DNA of the CDR3: TGTGCCAGCACCCCCCAGCTCGGGGATTACGGATCAGGCGCTGAAGCTTTCTTT. This codes for CASTPQLGDYGSGAEAFF.

The chain employs TRBV6-6 and TRBJ1-2, with TRBD1 as a possible D gene (5 bases). The germline V gene has CDR1 MNHNY and CDR2 SVGAGI (reference sequence). The V and J ends lost 5 bases and 1 base respectively, with 11 bases between them. The CDR3 has 14 amino acids. Here the CDR3 reads CASSRTGINYGYTF. The CDR3 nucleotides read TGTGCCAGCAGTCGAACAGGAATTAACTATGGCTACACCTTC.

This clone occurred once. This sequence joins TRBV28 and TRBJ1-5, with 7 positions matching TRBD1. The ends lost 5 bases at V and 5 bases at J; junction bases unmatched: 9. CDR1 MDHEN and CDR2 SYDVKM come from the germline V gene. This CDR3 has 15 residues. The CDR3 sequence: CASSPPTGVDQPQHF. The DNA for the CDR3 is TGTGCCAGCAGTCCTCCCACAGGGGTCGATCAGCCCCAGCATTTT.

This chain joins TRBV27 and TRBJ2-5; tentatively, D is TRBD1 or TRBD2 (5 bases each). Trimming removed 5 bases from V and 0 bases from J, with 16 bases in between. Germline V lookup: CDR1 MNHEY, CDR2 SMNVEV (reference sequence). The CDR3 consists of 16 residues. The DNA of the CDR3 is TGTGCCAGCAGTCTTCTCGGGGCTCGAGACCAAGAGACCCAGTACTTC. As protein: CASSLLGARDQETQYF.

This clone turned up a few times. The rearrangement joins TRBV29-1 to TRBJ1-5; no clear D gene. The CDR3 has 13 amino acids. CDR1 and CDR2 from the germline V gene are SQVTM and ANQGSEA. The V end was cut by 6 bases, the J end by 3 bases, with 12 bases between. The CDR3 loop is CSVGASNNQPQHF. The CDR3 coding sequence is TGCAGCGTCGGCGCGTCGAACAATCAGCCCCAGCATTTT.

This chain connects TRBV6-5 to TRBJ1-4; 8 nucleotides match TRBD1. The CDR3 consists of 13 residues. With V trimmed by 6 bases and J by 8 bases, 5 bases remained unmatched. Germline CDR1 reads MNHEY; CDR2 reads SVGAGI. CDR3 coding DNA: TGTGCCAGCAGGGACAGGGCTGAAGAAAAACTGTTTTTT. Translated, it gives CASRDRAEEKLFF.

This chain joins TRBV18 and TRBJ1-1; perhaps TRBD1 as D (5 bases). The CDR3 contains 14 residues. V was trimmed by 4 bases and J by 5 bases, leaving 14 bases between them. Germline CDR1 and CDR2: KGHSH and LQKENI. The CDR3 nucleotides are TGTGCCAGCTCACTAGGGACCTGGAAGACTGAAGCTTTCTTT. Its protein is CASSLGTWKTEAFF. The entire variable domain, with the rest obtained from reference TRBV18 and TRBJ1-1, is as follows: NAGVMQNPRHLVRRRGQEARLRCSPMKGHSHVYWYRQLPEEGLKFMVYLQKENIIDESGMPKERFSAEFPKEGPSILRIQQVVRGDSAAYFCASSLGTWKTEAFFGQGTRLTVV.

The table lists this clone with a count of one. The chain carries TRBV5-5 and TRBJ2-6; D not resolved. The germline V and J ends were trimmed by 8 bases and 0 bases, with 9 bases remaining between them. Germline CDR1 SGHKS, CDR2 YYEKEE (reference sequence). This CDR3 region has 14 residues. In nucleotides, the CDR3 is TGTGCCAGTCGTTTCTCCTCTGGGGCCAACGTCCTGACTTTC. This codes for CASRFSSGANVLTF.

J is TRBJ1-4 and V is TRBV3-1 (or the pseudogene TRBV3-2); TRBD1 is a possible D gene (6 bases). Trimming stripped 8 bases from V and 3 bases from J, with 13 bases between. Per the germline V gene, CDR1 is LGHDT and CDR2 is YNNKEL (reference sequence). The CDR3 is 14 amino acids. The chain's CDR3 is CASGNRVSNEKLFF. The CDR3, as DNA: TGTGCCAGCGGCAACAGGGTTTCTAATGAAAAACTGTTTTTT.

This rearrangement joins TRBV29-1 to TRBJ1-2; tentatively, D is TRBD1 (6 bases). Germline-derived CDR1 and CDR2 are SQVTM and ANQGSEA. The CDR3 runs 12 residues. With 4 bases removed from V and 4 bases from J, the gap between germline ends came to 10 bases. The CDR3 here is CSVGTDSYGYTF. The CDR3 bases are TGCAGCGTTGGGACAGATAGCTATGGCTACACCTTC.

This chain links TRBV9 with TRBJ1-6; D unclear. This CDR3 region has 13 residues. With 2 bases removed from V and 9 bases from J, the gap between germline ends came to 9 bases. Germline V gene lookup returns CDR1 SGDLS and CDR2 YYNGEE. Written as DNA, the CDR3 is TGTGCCAGCAGCGTCGATGGTCCTTCACCCCTCCACTTT. It translates to CASSVDGPSPLHF. The full variable domain, completed using reference TRBV9 and TRBJ1-6, is DSGVTQTPKHLITATGQRVTLRCSPRSGDLSVYWYQQSLDQGLQFLIQYYNGEERAKGNILERFSAQQFPDLHSELNLSSLELGDSALYFCASSVDGPSPLHFGNGTRLTVT.

The J gene is TRBJ1-2, the V gene TRBV28; possibly TRBD1 for D (5 bases). Germline assignment: CDR1 MDHEN and CDR2 SYDVKM. This CDR3 has 14 residues. V dropped 10 bases and J dropped 0 bases, with 15 bases sitting between them. The CDR3 DNA reads TGTGCCATCCAGGGAATTGGGGCTAACTATGGCTACACCTTC. As protein: CAIQGIGANYGYTF.

The chain links TRBV5-4 to TRBJ1-2, with D possibly TRBD1 on 5 matching bases. V lost 1 base to trimming and J lost 8 bases, with 24 bases between them. CDR1 is SGHNT and CDR2 is YYREEE in the germline V gene (reference sequence). This CDR3 region has 17 residues. CDR3 bases: TGTGCCAGCAGCTTGAGGGGTATTCATCCCCTAGAGCAGGGCTACACCTTC. As protein: CASSLRGIHPLEQGYTF.

The table lists this clone with a count of one. The chain joins TRBV6-5 to TRBJ1-4; TRBD1 agrees at 7 bases. There are 13 residues in the CDR3. V shed 7 bases, J shed 4 bases, and the junction held 3 bases outside the gene matches. Germline lookup yields CDR1 MNHEY and CDR2 SVGAGI. The CDR3 loop reads CASIRDSNEKLFF. For the CDR3, the DNA is TGTGCCAGCATTAGGGACAGTAATGAAAAACTGTTTTTT.

The genes are TRBV28 and TRBJ1-2, with 9 bases that match TRBD1. V shed 11 bases, J shed 4 bases, and the junction held 8 bases outside the gene matches. The length of the CDR3 is 13 residues. Looked up from germline, CDR1 is MDHEN and CDR2 is SYDVKM. CDR3 region: CAARTGVGYGYTF. The CDR3 nucleotides are TGTGCCGCAAGGACAGGGGTAGGCTATGGCTACACCTTC.

The V gene is TRBV6-5, the J gene TRBJ2-5; D gene ambiguous. This CDR3 has 15 residues. V dropped 0 bases and J dropped 4 bases, with 12 bases sitting between them. Germline V gene lookup returns CDR1 MNHEY and CDR2 SVGAGI. The CDR3 here is CASSYSERPLETQYF. CDR3 coding DNA: TGTGCCAGCAGTTACTCGGAAAGACCGTTAGAGACCCAGTACTTC.

The chain combines TRBV5-4 with TRBJ1-2; D is undetermined. The CDR3 has 13 residues. CDR1 is SGHNT and CDR2 is YYREEE in the germline V gene (reference sequence). Trimming took off 0 bases at V and 7 bases at J, with 10 bases between the two ends. In nucleotides, the CDR3 is TGTGCCAGCAGCTTGGGTCCGGGTGGTGGCTACACCTTC. Translating it yields CASSLGPGGGYTF.

The chain has TRBV30 and TRBJ1-1; 9 bases align to TRBD1. With V trimmed by 5 bases and J by 11 bases, 12 bases remained unmatched. Germline assignment: CDR1 GTSNPN and CDR2 SVGIG (reference sequence). This CDR3 comprises 13 residues. The CDR3 region has the DNA TGTGCCTGGGGGACGACACAGGGGGCTGCGGCTTTCTTT. Its translation: CAWGTTQGAAAFF. Full variable domain (outside the CDR3, taken from reference TRBV30 and TRBJ1-1): SQTIHQWPATLVQPVGSPLSLECTVEGTSNPNLYWYRQAAGRGLQLLFYSVGIGQISSEVPQNLSASRPQDRQFILSSKKLLLSDSGFYLCAWGTTQGAAAFFGQGTRLTVV.

The rearrangement joins TRBV7-9 to TRBJ1-1, with a possible D match to TRBD1 (5 bases). V was trimmed by 5 bases and J by 7 bases, leaving 11 bases between them. The germline V gene encodes CDR1 SEHNR and CDR2 FQNEAQ (reference sequence). The CDR3 runs 12 residues. The DNA of the CDR3 is TGTGCCAGCAGCCTAGGAGGGGTTGAAGCTTTCTTT. Translating gives CASSLGGVEAFF.

This chain links TRBV6-2 or TRBV6-3 with TRBJ2-3; TRBD1 matches 8 bases. Germline V gene data show CDR1 as MNHEY and CDR2 as SVGEGT. The CDR3 length is 16 residues. V lost 2 bases to trimming and J lost 3 bases; unmatched junction nucleotides: 7. For the CDR3, the DNA is TGTGCCAGCAGTTACCGGGCAGGGGGCAGTACAGATACGCAGTATTTT. This sequence encodes CASSYRAGGSTDTQYF.